These 18 T cell receptor beta chains were sequenced from one sample in a study of T-cell reconstitution after alpha-beta-depleted transplantation in children. The authors prepared the TCRbeta library with unique molecular identifiers. TCRdb reprocessed the PCR reads via MiXCR and lists one record per CDR3 protein. The data hold a few hundred thousand distinct CDR3 sequences, with 10% to 15% observed a single time. Sample: PBMCs, mostly from graft donor cells, taken 360 days after TCRalphabeta/CD19-depleted stem cell transplant. All receptors derive from a male patient aged 10 to 17 who had a stem cell transplant for acute myeloid leukemia, so the T cells may come from the graft donor.

This chain links TRBV19 with TRBJ2-1; weak D call: TRBD1 (6 bases). The V gene lost 5 bases and the J gene lost 2 bases, with 13 bases spanning the gap. The CDR3 length is 15 residues. Per germline, CDR1 LNHDA and CDR2 SQIVND (reference sequence). CDR3 DNA: TGTGCCAGTAGTCCCCGCAGGGGAACCTACAATGAGCAGTTCTTC. Protein sequence: CASSPRRGTYNEQFF. The full variable domain, with the rest looked up from reference TRBV19 and TRBJ2-1, is DGGITQSPKYLFRKEGQNVTLSCEQNLNHDAMYWYRQDPGQGLRLIYYSQIVNDFQKGDIAEGYSVSREKKESFPLTVTSAQKNPTAFYLCASSPRRGTYNEQFFGPGTRLTVL.

This clonotype was observed a handful of times. The V and J genes are TRBV5-6 and TRBJ2-7, with 9 bases that match TRBD2. Trimming took 3 bases from V and 1 from J; bases not matched to a gene: 8. The CDR3 contains 16 residues. The V gene's germline CDR1 is SGHDT and CDR2 YYEEEE. Here the CDR3 reads CASSSPLSGRSYEQYF. CDR3 bases: TGTGCCAGCAGCTCCCCCCTTAGCGGGAGATCCTACGAGCAGTACTTC. The complete variable domain, with remaining parts taken from reference TRBV5-6 and TRBJ2-7, reads DAGVTQSPTHLIKTRGQQVTLRCSPKSGHDTVSWYQQALGQGPQFIFQYYEEEERQRGNFPDRFSGHQFPNYSSELNVNALLLGDSALYLCASSSPLSGRSYEQYFGPGTRLTVT.

This rearrangement joins TRBV4-2 to TRBJ2-5, with D possibly matching TRBD2 (5 bases). V lost 0 bases to trimming and J lost 3 bases, with 8 bases between them. The CDR3 is 14 amino acids. Germline V gives CDR1 LGHNA, CDR2 YNFKEQ. Here the CDR3 DNA reads TGTGCCAGCAGCCAAGAGTGGGGAGAAGAGACCCAGTACTTC. Its protein product is CASSQEWGEETQYF.

The chain has TRBV28 and TRBJ2-7; D is unresolved. Trimming shortened V by 4 bases and J by 4 bases, and 8 bases separated the two germline ends. This CDR3 comprises 12 residues. The germline V gene has CDR1 MDHEN and CDR2 SYDVKM. The CDR3 spells CASSSAQYEQYF. The DNA of the CDR3 is TGTGCCAGCAGTTCGGCGCAGTACGAGCAGTACTTC.

This clonotype was detected only a few times. The chain is built from TRBV14 and TRBJ2-1, with 11 bases matching TRBD1. The CDR3 is 22 amino acids. Germline trimming cut 3 bases from V and 3 bases from J; bases unmatched to any gene: 22. The germline V gene has CDR1 SGHDN and CDR2 FVKESK. This CDR3 reads CASSHMRDRGAPSKRYYNEQFF. The CDR3 nucleotides read TGTGCCAGCAGCCACATGCGGGACAGGGGGGCCCCAAGCAAGCGGTACTACAATGAGCAGTTCTTC.

The chain uses TRBV20-1 and TRBJ2-2, with D possibly TRBD2 on 6 matching bases. The CDR3 spans 14 residues. V lost 3 bases, J lost 0 bases, and 8 bases lay in between. CDR1 is DFQATT, CDR2 SNEGSKA, per germline (reference sequence). The CDR3 loop is CSARVAANTGELFF. CDR3 coding DNA: TGCAGTGCTAGGGTAGCGGCGAACACCGGGGAGCTGTTTTTT.

The gene calls are TRBV20-1 and TRBJ2-3, with 8 bases fitting TRBD1. The CDR3 loop spans 16 amino acids. CDR1 and CDR2 (germline): DFQATT, SNEGSKA (reference sequence). V gave up 3 bases and J gave up 3 bases; unmatched junction bases: 11. The CDR3: CSARDYRDRRTDTQYF. The CDR3 coding sequence is TGCAGTGCTAGGGACTACCGGGACAGGCGGACAGATACGCAGTATTTT.

Ten or more counts support this clonotype. The rearrangement links TRBV5-4 to TRBJ2-3, with TRBD2 as a possible D gene (6 bases). This CDR3 comprises 15 residues. The germline CDR1 and CDR2 sequences are SGHNT and YYREEE (reference sequence). Trimming removed 2 bases at V and 4 bases at J, with 14 bases between. The CDR3: CASSFPGLDADTQYF. DNA of the CDR3: TGTGCCAGCAGCTTTCCGGGACTGGACGCAGATACGCAGTATTTT.

This clonotype has only a few counts. This chain connects TRBV6-5 to TRBJ1-1; 8 nucleotides match TRBD1. The trim removed 2 bases at V and 1 base at J, leaving 15 bases unmatched. The CDR3 runs 19 residues. Germline V gene data show CDR1 as MNHEY and CDR2 as SVGAGI. CDR3 coding DNA: TGTGCCAGCAGTTACCGCTTTTGGACAGGGCTACGGGCGAACACTGAAGCTTTCTTT. Translation: CASSYRFWTGLRANTEAFF.

In this sample, this clonotype turned up a few times. This chain uses TRBV21-1 with TRBJ2-7; TRBD2 was called by the table and not checked on the DNA. TRBV21-1 is marked as a pseudogene. CDR3 length: 17 residues. For the CDR3, the DNA is TGTGCCAGCAGCAAAGGGGGCCTGGGGCTAGGAACCTACGAGCAGTACTTC. Its translation is CASSKGGLGLGTYEQYF.

This chain connects TRBV29-1 to TRBJ1-1; TRBD1 agrees at 9 bases. Germline V gene lookup returns CDR1 SQVTM and CDR2 ANQGSEA. The CDR3 extends over 13 amino acids. The junction had 4 bases not matched to a gene; V was cut back by 4 bases and J by 4 bases. In nucleotides, the CDR3 is TGCAGCGTTGTACAGGGGGCGCGCACTGAAGCTTTCTTT. Its protein is CSVVQGARTEAFF.

This clonotype was detected ten times or more. V and J are TRBV4-2 and TRBJ2-5, with TRBD2 identical over 11 bases. V gave up 3 bases and J gave up 4 bases; unmatched junction bases: 4. The CDR3 contains 15 residues. Germline values: CDR1 LGHNA, CDR2 YNFKEQ. The chain's CDR3 is CASSQYTSGGETQYF. In DNA, the CDR3 is TGTGCCAGCAGCCAGTACACTAGCGGGGGAGAGACCCAGTACTTC.

V is TRBV12-3 or TRBV12-4 and J is TRBJ2-1; TRBD1 aligns across 7 bases. V dropped 6 bases and J dropped 3; count of bases not matched to a gene: 14. This CDR3 spans 17 amino acids. CDR3 residues: CASSRFRDRQSYNEQFF. CDR3 DNA sequence: TGTGCCAGCAGCCGATTCCGGGACAGACAAAGCTACAATGAGCAGTTCTTC.

This clonotype was observed a few times. The rearrangement links TRBV12-3 or TRBV12-4 to TRBJ2-7; 10 bases map to TRBD2. The CDR3 has 17 residues. Losses at the gene ends were 6 bases for V and 0 bases for J; bases not matched to a gene: 11. CDR3 protein: CASSRGGAGGSSYEQYF. Written as DNA, the CDR3 is TGTGCCAGCAGCCGGGGGGGAGCGGGAGGGAGCTCCTACGAGCAGTACTTC.

This clonotype was counted a few times. The V gene is TRBV4-2, the J gene TRBJ2-1, with D possibly being TRBD1 (6 bases). Trimming removed 4 bases from V and 7 bases from J, with 20 bases in between. Germline CDR1 is LGHNA and CDR2 is YNFKEQ. This CDR3 spans 16 amino acids. The CDR3, as DNA: TGTGCCAGCAGCCCCTCAGGGGAGAGGGCCTCAAATGAGCAGTTCTTC. It encodes CASSPSGERASNEQFF.

The sample holds many counts of this clonotype. The chain links TRBV12-3 or TRBV12-4 to TRBJ2-1; D is uncertain. V was clipped by 2 bases and J by 2 bases, with 10 bases between them. This CDR3 has 15 residues. The CDR3 loop reads CASSLPFHTYNEQFF. For the CDR3, the DNA is TGTGCCAGCAGTTTACCCTTCCATACCTACAATGAGCAGTTCTTC.

The CDR3 DNA sequence: TGTGCCAGCAGTGAATTAAGGGGAGCGGCTAGCGGCGCGGGCAATGAGCAGTTCTTC. This gives the protein CASSELRGAASGAGNEQFF. The chain couples TRBV25-1 to TRBJ2-1; 7 bases are a match to TRBD2. CDR1 is MGHDK and CDR2 is SYGVNS in the germline V gene. V was clipped by 1 base and J by 6 bases; unmatched bases: 18. The CDR3 contains 19 residues.

The chain joins TRBV7-3 to TRBJ2-1; 10 bases are shared with TRBD2. Germline trimming cut 1 base from V and 0 bases from J; bases unmatched to any gene: 18. Per the germline V gene, CDR1 is SGHTA and CDR2 is FQGTGA. This CDR3 has 22 residues. The CDR3 here is CASSLSSGAASGSDPSYNEQFF. The DNA for the CDR3 is TGTGCCAGCAGCTTAAGTTCGGGGGCTGCTAGCGGGAGCGATCCCTCCTACAATGAGCAGTTCTTC.